A single sample gave rise to the 19 T cell receptor beta chains below, sequenced in a study of Ad26.COV2.S vaccination and SARS-CoV-2 variants. Here immunoSEQ multiplex PCR was the method, and the copy in TCRdb shows in-frame clones only, minus some. The table has over 200,000 clones, over 75% seen once. Sample treatment: roughly 20 received Ad26.COV2.S at low or high dose, single or two shots; about 5 received placebo; per-sample allocation not given. Specimens were obtained on day 63 following the first vaccine or placebo injection. The source was peripheral blood, collected in a trial of Ad26.COV2.S vaccine versus placebo. These receptors originate from a person between 18 and 60 years old who received the Ad26.COV2.S COVID-19 vaccine or a placebo.

This sequence joins TRBV19 and TRBJ2-5, with a weak D call TRBD2 (6 bases). There are 13 residues in the CDR3. V was pared by 3 bases and J by 5 bases, with 10 bases between. Germline V lookup: CDR1 LNHDA, CDR2 SQIVND (reference sequence). CDR3 amino acids: CASSIGTFETQYF. In DNA, the CDR3 is TGTGCCAGTAGTATTGGGACTTTCGAGACCCAGTACTTC.

The rearrangement joins TRBV5-1 to TRBJ1-2, with TRBD1 as a possible D gene (6 bases). V was shortened by 2 bases and J by 2 bases, with 7 bases between the two germline ends. CDR1 and CDR2 from the germline V gene are SGHRS and YFSETQ. This CDR3 is 13 amino acids long. The CDR3, as DNA: TGCGCCAGCAGCTTACAGGGCAACTATGGCTACACCTTC. This sequence encodes CASSLQGNYGYTF.

V and J are TRBV2 and TRBJ1-2, with D possibly being TRBD1 (6 bases). The V and J ends lost 4 bases and 8 bases respectively, with 11 bases between them. The CDR3 totals 12 residues. Germline V gene lookup returns CDR1 SNHLY and CDR2 FYNNEI. For the CDR3, the DNA is TGTGCCAGCAGTGGGACAGCGTTGGGCTACACCTTC. Translated, it gives CASSGTALGYTF.

The V gene is TRBV5-1, the J gene TRBJ1-4; TRBD1 is a possible D gene (6 bases). The CDR3 runs to 18 residues. Trimming stripped 0 bases from V and 0 bases from J, with 15 bases between. CDR1 SGHRS and CDR2 YFSETQ come from the germline V gene. The CDR3 region is CASSLVARGPTTNEKLFF. The DNA of the CDR3 is TGCGCCAGCAGCTTGGTCGCTCGGGGGCCTACAACTAATGAAAAACTGTTTTTT.

The rearrangement uses TRBV18 and TRBJ2-7, with 8 nucleotides matching TRBD1. CDR3 length equals 15 residues. Per germline, CDR1 KGHSH and CDR2 LQKENI. J was trimmed by 2 bases and V by 5 bases; bases with no gene match: 8. CDR3 DNA sequence: TGTGCCAGCTCAGACGGACAGGGTAGCCCCTACGAGCAGTACTTC. It encodes CASSDGQGSPYEQYF.

The chain joins TRBV6-2 or TRBV6-3 to TRBJ2-1; the D gene could be TRBD1 or TRBD2 (5 bases each). Trimming left V 6 bases short and J 4 bases short, with 19 bases between. CDR3 length equals 16 residues. CDR1 MNHEY and CDR2 SVGEGT come from the germline V gene. CDR3 in DNA: TGTGCCAGCAGCCTAGACCCGGGACCTCAGTACAATGAGCAGTTCTTC. This translates into CASSLDPGPQYNEQFF.

The rearrangement uses TRBV5-8 and TRBJ2-5; 7 bases match TRBD2. From germline, CDR1 is SGHTS and CDR2 YDEGEE. The V gene end was trimmed by 2 bases and the J gene end by 1 base; junction bases not matched to a gene: 5. The CDR3 length is 15 residues. This CDR3 is CASSLGTGGQETQYF. The CDR3 region has the DNA TGTGCCAGCAGCTTAGGAACGGGGGGCCAAGAGACCCAGTACTTC.

The rearrangement uses TRBV7-9 and TRBJ2-5, with D tentatively TRBD2 (5 bases). The CDR3 covers 14 residues. CDR1 and CDR2 (germline): SEHNR, FQNEAQ (reference sequence). V lost 4 bases and J lost 12, with 21 bases in between. The CDR3 DNA reads as TGTGCCAGCAGCTCCCTTGCGAGCGGCTCCTCCGAGTACTTC. As protein: CASSSLASGSSEYF.

The rearrangement links TRBV7-8 to TRBJ2-7; D assignment may be TRBD1 or TRBD2 (5 bases each). CDR1 is SGHVS and CDR2 is FQNEAQ in the germline V gene. Trimming removed 3 bases from V and 1 base from J, with 13 bases in between. The CDR3 runs to 15 residues. The CDR3 nucleotides are TGTGCCAGCAGCTTCCGACGGGACCGATCCTACGAGCAGTACTTC. It yields the protein CASSFRRDRSYEQYF. The whole variable domain, filled in from reference TRBV7-8 and TRBJ2-7, reads GAGVSQSPRYKVAKRGQDVALRCDPISGHVSLFWYQQALGQGPEFLTYFQNEAQLDKSGLPSDRFFAERPEGSVSTLKIQRTQQEDSAVYLCASSFRRDRSYEQYFGPGTRLTVT.

V usage is TRBV5-4 and J usage is TRBJ2-7; D unresolved. There are 13 residues in the CDR3. The V end lost 3 bases, the J end lost 2 bases, and 9 bases lay between the germline ends. Germline V gene sequence: CDR1 SGHNT, CDR2 YYREEE (reference sequence). The CDR3 DNA reads TGTGCCAGCAGCTCATCACCGGCCTACGAGCAGTACTTC. Its protein is CASSSSPAYEQYF.

The chain has TRBV13 and TRBJ2-7, with 8 bases aligning to TRBD2. The CDR3 is 15 amino acids. V lost 0 bases, J lost 5 bases, and 6 bases stayed unmatched. Germline V gene sequence: CDR1 PRHDT, CDR2 FYEKMQ (reference sequence). CDR3 residues: CASSLGYGGEHEQYF. For the CDR3, the DNA is TGTGCCAGCAGCTTAGGGTACGGGGGGGAGCACGAGCAGTACTTC.

V usage is TRBV6-2 or TRBV6-3 and J usage is TRBJ1-1; possibly TRBD1 for D (6 bases). V was trimmed by 2 bases and J by 5 bases, leaving 15 bases between them. CDR3 size: 15 residues. From germline, CDR1 is MNHEY and CDR2 SVGEGT. As DNA, the CDR3 is TGTGCCAGCAGTTACCGGGGAGGGGGGAGGACTGAAGCTTTCTTT. Protein sequence: CASSYRGGGRTEAFF.

V usage is TRBV7-8 and J usage is TRBJ2-1; 7 positions agree with TRBD2. This CDR3 region has 14 residues. Germline V CDR1 and CDR2: SGHVS, FQNEAQ. Trimming removed 5 bases from V and 7 bases from J; junction bases left unmatched: 8. This CDR3 reads CASSIGRLGNEQFF. CDR3 nucleotide sequence: TGTGCCAGCAGCATCGGGAGGTTAGGGAATGAGCAGTTCTTC. The full variable domain, completed using reference TRBV7-8 and TRBJ2-1, is GAGVSQSPRYKVAKRGQDVALRCDPISGHVSLFWYQQALGQGPEFLTYFQNEAQLDKSGLPSDRFFAERPEGSVSTLKIQRTQQEDSAVYLCASSIGRLGNEQFFGPGTRLTVL.

This rearrangement joins TRBV4-2 to TRBJ2-3; TRBD2 matches 8 bases. The CDR3 is 16 amino acids. The germline V gene has CDR1 LGHNA and CDR2 YNFKEQ. V lost 4 bases, J lost 0 bases, and 6 bases stayed unmatched. In DNA, the CDR3 is TGTGCCAGCAGCCTGGGTAGCGGGAAAAGCACAGATACGCAGTATTTT. It encodes CASSLGSGKSTDTQYF.

The genes are TRBV27 and TRBJ2-3, with TRBD2 identical over 11 bases. The V gene end was trimmed by 5 bases and the J gene end by 2 bases; junction bases not matched to a gene: 6. This CDR3 is 16 amino acids long. Germline V gene sequence: CDR1 MNHEY, CDR2 SMNVEV (reference sequence). The CDR3: CASSILAGGPTDTQYF. CDR3 bases: TGTGCCAGCAGTATATTAGCGGGAGGGCCCACAGATACGCAGTATTTT.

The CDR3 spells CASSDSGGTGQSEQYF. The CDR3 DNA is TGCGCCAGCAGTGACTCCGGGGGGACAGGCCAGAGCGAGCAGTACTTC. The chain links TRBV10-1 to TRBJ2-7; tentatively, D is TRBD1 (8 bases). Per germline, CDR1 WNHNN and CDR2 SYGVQD (reference sequence). The germline V and J ends were trimmed by 3 bases and 6 bases, with 21 bases remaining between them. The CDR3 has 16 residues.

The V call is TRBV5-6, the J call TRBJ1-4; 8 bases are a match to TRBD1. CDR3 size: 17 residues. The germline V gene has CDR1 SGHDT and CDR2 YYEEEE. The J segment lost 8 bases and the V segment lost 0 bases, leaving 12 bases of the junction unmatched. The CDR3: CASSLGVRGLSNEKLFF. The CDR3 DNA reads TGTGCCAGCAGCTTGGGAGTCAGGGGGCTTTCGAACGAAAAACTGTTTTTT.

The chain couples TRBV11-3 to TRBJ2-2, with D uncertain. V gave up 1 base and J gave up 5 bases, with 11 bases separating them. The CDR3 consists of 15 residues. The germline CDR1 and CDR2 sequences are SGHNT and YENEEA. CDR3 DNA: TGTGCCAGCAGCTTAGGCCCCACTCCAACCGGGGAGCTGTTTTTT. Protein: CASSLGPTPTGELFF.

The chain is built from TRBV7-8 and TRBJ2-6; D unresolved. This CDR3 region has 15 residues. V was shortened by 1 base and J by 0 bases, with 4 bases between the two germline ends. Germline CDR1 reads SGHVS; CDR2 reads FQNEAQ. The CDR3 DNA sequence: TGTGCCAGCAGCTTAGATCACTCTGGGGCCAACGTCCTGACTTTC. It yields the protein CASSLDHSGANVLTF.